The TCR beta chain described here comes from a study of blood T cell repertoires in COVID-19. Study-level information: Sources were T cells, B-cell-depleted T cells, or PBMCs; the material itself was cDNA or gDNA.

Measured with immunoSEQ multiplex PCR; TCRdb has only the in-frame clones, and not every one. Here the sample spans 30,000 to 35,000 clones, approximately 78% being singletons. The CDR3 sequence is 13 residues long. Deletions cut 8 bases from V and 0 bases from J, with 11 bases between. Germline V gene lookup returns CDR1 GTSNPN and CDR2 SVGIG (reference sequence). The V and J genes are TRBV30 and TRBJ2-1; D not resolved. The TCR originated in a man older than 75 with active or convalescent COVID-19. Sample: peripheral blood. CDR3 amino acids: CALDRSSYNEQFF. The CDR3 coding sequence is TGTGCCCTCGACCGGAGCTCCTACAATGAGCAGTTCTTC.